This TCR beta chain comes out of a study of regulatory T cells in long-lasting Graves disease. Germline CDR1 and CDR2: SGHNT and YYREEE (reference sequence). V was cut by 5 bases and J by 0 bases, with 16 bases left in between. The CDR3 length is 16 residues. The study's findings and limits: There was favoring of TRBV28, TRBJ1-2 and TRBJ2-5 in persistent disease. Public clonotype sharing was higher in persistent than newly diagnosed patients.

In its sample, this clonotype was seen many times. Its specificity is not known. Specified time point: newly diagnosed GD, antithyroid drugs for less than 3 months. Extracted PBMC RNA gave rise to the TCR library. Through Arm-PCR of CDR3 regions and iRepertoire HTBI primers, TCR beta libraries were built. Each CDR3 protein gets one entry after TCRdb re-called the multiplex PCR reads with MiXCR. The sample includes about 420,000 distinct CDR3 sequences, roughly 17% seen only once; the top ten take less than 30%. These data were also reused for a study on T cells in Graves' hyperthyroidism and ophthalmopathy. As reported in that work: It was uncontrolled infection, other autoimmune disease, pregnancy or lactation that excluded patients.

The rearrangement links TRBV5-4 to TRBJ2-3; TRBD1 is a possible D gene (6 bases). This clonotype was sampled from a woman in her late teens or twenties with Graves disease. Sequenced material: peripheral blood mononuclear cells (PBMCs), taken at new diagnosis, from a patient treated with antithyroid drugs. The CDR3 here is CASRSQQGRSTDTQYF. Here the CDR3 DNA reads TGTGCCAGCAGAAGTCAACAGGGTAGGAGCACAGATACGCAGTATTTT.